These 21 T cell receptor beta chains were all obtained from the same sample, sequenced in a study of monozygotic twins with inflammatory bowel disease. Following a re-call of the 5' RACE reads, TCRdb has one entry per CDR3 protein and lacks DNA. The sample totals a few hundred thousand distinct CDR3 sequences. The sequencing sample was made of blood. These receptors were obtained from a human donor with ulcerative colitis or Crohn's disease, or a healthy co-twin of an affected twin (not recorded which).

The chain links TRBV29-1 to TRBJ2-3; with no DNA, the TCRdb D assignment of TRBD2 cannot be verified. The germline V gene encodes CDR1 SQVTM and CDR2 ANQGSEA. This CDR3 region has 14 residues. The CDR3 spells CSVEDARGADTQYF.

This chain uses TRBV27 with TRBJ2-7; TCRdb indicates TRBD1, and absent DNA this call remains unverified. Per germline, CDR1 MNHEY and CDR2 SMNVEV (reference sequence). The CDR3 length is 15 residues. The chain's CDR3 is CASSLNPYPAYEQYF.

The V call is TRBV6-6, the J call TRBJ1-1. This CDR3 has 14 residues. Germline lookup yields CDR1 MNHNY and CDR2 SVGAGI (reference sequence). CDR3 region: CASSYGLGNTEAFF.

The chain carries TRBV12-3 or TRBV12-4 and TRBJ1-2. The CDR3 sequence is 12 residues long. The CDR3 sequence: CASSLTADGYTF.

This rearrangement joins TRBV9 to TRBJ1-2. CDR3 length equals 13 residues. Germline V gene data show CDR1 as SGDLS and CDR2 as YYNGEE. The CDR3 region is CASSVRGDYGYTF.

This chain connects TRBV10-3 to TRBJ1-1; TCRdb lists TRBD1, though no DNA is available to test this call. Germline CDR1 is ENHRY and CDR2 is SYGVKD. This CDR3 is 16 amino acids long. CDR3 sequence: CAISGQISRLNTEAFF.

The chain uses TRBV7-2 and TRBJ2-3. This CDR3 has 16 amino acids. CDR1 and CDR2 from the germline V gene are SGHTA and FQGNSA. The CDR3 protein is CASSLRASSRADTQYF. The whole variable domain, filled in from reference TRBV7-2 and TRBJ2-3, reads GAGVSQSPSNKVTEKGKDVELRCDPISGHTALYWYRQSLGQGLEFLIYFQGNSAPDKSGLPSDRFSAERTGGSVSTLTIQRTQQEDSAVYLCASSLRASSRADTQYFGPGTRLTVL.

J is TRBJ2-3 and V is TRBV7-6; absent DNA, TCRdb's TRBD1 call cannot be checked. The germline CDR1 and CDR2 sequences are SGHVS and FNYEAQ. This CDR3 comprises 15 residues. The CDR3: CASKAYPRVGDTQYF.

J is TRBJ2-4 and V is TRBV18; TCRdb designates TRBD2, a call that cannot be tested without DNA. The germline gives CDR1 KGHSH, CDR2 LQKENI. The CDR3 runs to 17 residues. The CDR3 here is CASSLATSGGAKNIQYF.

J is TRBJ1-4 and V is TRBV12-3 or TRBV12-4; TCRdb gives TRBD1 as the D gene, but with no DNA this cannot be confirmed. The CDR3 length is 15 residues. The CDR3 sequence is CASSLWAGTNEKLFF.

The chain uses TRBV12-3 or TRBV12-4 and TRBJ2-1; TCRdb picks TRBD1, but there is no DNA to check that call. The CDR3 consists of 16 residues. The CDR3 loop reads CASSPSLGQGFNEQFF.

The gene calls are TRBV3-1 and TRBJ2-1; TCRdb indicates TRBD1, and absent DNA this call remains unverified. Germline CDR1 is LGHDT and CDR2 is YNNKEL (reference sequence). This CDR3 is built from 17 residues. CDR3 residues: CASSQVWRGGRANEQFF.

The chain combines TRBV5-8 with TRBJ2-6; without DNA, the TCRdb call of TRBD1 cannot be checked. The CDR3 loop spans 17 amino acids. From germline, CDR1 is SGHTS and CDR2 YDEGEE. The CDR3 region is CASSLIQVYSGANVLTF.

The chain has TRBV11-2 and TRBJ2-3; checking the TCRdb D call of TRBD2 is not possible without DNA. Germline-derived CDR1 and CDR2 are SGHAT and FQNNGV. The CDR3 sequence is 17 residues long. The CDR3: CVSSRRGLAGGQDTQYF.

The chain uses TRBV4-3 and TRBJ2-1. The germline V gene has CDR1 LGHNA and CDR2 YSLEER. This CDR3 spans 13 amino acids. CDR3 protein: CASRLNGVDEQFF.

The rearrangement joins TRBV19 to TRBJ2-5; lacking DNA, the TRBD1 call made by TCRdb goes unchecked. Germline lookup yields CDR1 LNHDA and CDR2 SQIVND (reference sequence). The CDR3 is 14 residues long. CDR3: CASPGGENQETQYF.

The chain recombines TRBV6-1 with TRBJ2-2; TCRdb reports TRBD1, a call that lacks DNA to check it against. This CDR3 region has 15 residues. CDR1 and CDR2 (germline): MNHNS, SASEGT. CDR3 sequence: CASRPGQATTGELFF.

The CDR3 here is CASSESWGRYQPQHF. The genes are TRBV2 and TRBJ1-5; the TCRdb D gene call, TRBD1, has no DNA to confirm it. The CDR3 runs 15 residues. CDR1 SNHLY and CDR2 FYNNEI come from the germline V gene.

The V call is TRBV6-5, the J call TRBJ2-5. The CDR3 covers 15 residues. Per germline, CDR1 MNHEY and CDR2 SVGAGI. The CDR3 here is CASSYPDSTQETQYF.

CDR3 in amino acids: CASSLENYNEQFF. The J gene is TRBJ2-1, the V gene TRBV5-1. Germline V gene data show CDR1 as SGHRS and CDR2 as YFSETQ. The CDR3 runs to 13 residues.

The genes are TRBV4-3 and TRBJ2-3; the D gene TCRdb calls, TRBD1, cannot be checked with no DNA. The germline CDR1 and CDR2 sequences are LGHNA and YSLEER. This CDR3 has 17 residues. The CDR3 region is CASSQVTDSYSTDTQYF.